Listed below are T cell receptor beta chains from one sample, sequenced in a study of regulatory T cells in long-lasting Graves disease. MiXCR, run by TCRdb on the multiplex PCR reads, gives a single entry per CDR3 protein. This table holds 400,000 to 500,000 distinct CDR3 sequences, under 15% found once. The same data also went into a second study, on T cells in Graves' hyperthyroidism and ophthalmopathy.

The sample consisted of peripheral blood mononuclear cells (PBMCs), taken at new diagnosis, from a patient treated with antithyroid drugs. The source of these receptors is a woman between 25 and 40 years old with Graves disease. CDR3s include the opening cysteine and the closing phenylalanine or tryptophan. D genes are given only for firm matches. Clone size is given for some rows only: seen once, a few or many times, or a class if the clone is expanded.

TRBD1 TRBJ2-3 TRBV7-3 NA CASSPGQGVISDTQYF TGTGCCAGCAGCCCGGGACAGGGTGTGATTTCAGATACGCAGTATTTT
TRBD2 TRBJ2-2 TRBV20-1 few CSAMGLAGGPNTGELFF TGCAGTGCAATGGGACTAGCGGGAGGGCCGAACACCGGGGAGCTGTTTTTT
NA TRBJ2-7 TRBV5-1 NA CASSLGSGSRYEQYF TGCGCCAGCAGCTTGGGGTCCGGGAGCCGCTACGAGCAGTACTTC
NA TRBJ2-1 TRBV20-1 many CSARVLRRDTYNEQFF TGCAGTGCTAGAGTCCTTAGGCGGGACACCTACAATGAGCAGTTCTTC
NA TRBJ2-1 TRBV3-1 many CASSQDFNEQFF TGTGCCAGCAGCCAAGATTTCAATGAGCAGTTCTTC
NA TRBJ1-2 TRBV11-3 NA CASSSRGSDYGYTF TGTGCCAGCAGCTCAAGGGGCTCCGACTATGGCTACACCTTC
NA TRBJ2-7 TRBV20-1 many CSASILGGSYEQYF TGCAGTGCTAGCATCCTTGGGGGGAGCTACGAGCAGTACTTC
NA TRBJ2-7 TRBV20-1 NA CSALDLEQYF TGCAGTGCCCTCGACTTAGAGCAGTACTTC
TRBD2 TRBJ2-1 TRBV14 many CASSPRGLAFTYNEQFF TGTGCCAGCAGCCCCCGTGGACTAGCTTTTACCTACAATGAGCAGTTCTTC
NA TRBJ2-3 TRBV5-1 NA CASSRTGTEGQYF TGCGCCAGCAGCCGAACCGGGACCGAGGGGCAGTATTTT
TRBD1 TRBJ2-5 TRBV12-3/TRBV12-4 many CASSTGQGARETQYF TGTGCCAGCAGTACCGGACAGGGGGCGCGGGAGACCCAGTACTTC
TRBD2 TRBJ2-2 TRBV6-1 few CAAEAGVTGELFF TGTGCCGCCGAAGCGGGAGTCACCGGGGAGCTGTTTTTT